This TCR beta chain was profiled in a study of blood T cell repertoires in COVID-19. Study overall: Material from acute and convalescent COVID-19 was sourced from the United States, Italy and Spain.

V was clipped by 1 base and J by 2 bases, with 15 bases between them. The germline V gene encodes CDR1 GTSNPN and CDR2 SVGIG (reference sequence). The CDR3 runs 15 residues. Assay: immunoSEQ multiplex PCR; the TCRdb copy retains only in-frame clones and omits some. Altogether about 110,000 clones are present, 88% being singletons, with the ten largest covering less than 4%. The chain couples TRBV30 to TRBJ2-7, with D possibly being TRBD2 (5 bases). The source material was peripheral blood. The receptor comes from a woman aged 50 to 60 with acute or convalescent COVID-19. The CDR3 DNA follows: TGTGCCTGGAGTGGAATACTAGGTGGGACCTACGAGCAGTACTTC. Translating gives CAWSGILGGTYEQYF.